One sample yielded the 29 T cell receptor beta chains listed below, sequenced in a study of cytomegalovirus exposure and HLA in healthy donors. Amplification used 60 Vbeta primers and 13 Jbeta primers. Some clones are missing from TCRdb's copy, which holds only in-frame ones; the method was immunoSEQ multiplex PCR. The sample holds some 200,000 clones; almost 85% are singletons and the top ten take 0.58%. The material sequenced was PBMCs. These receptors all stem from a woman aged 40 to 50 in good health and CMV-seronegative.

CDR3: CASSQDRPKGDRVGLGTQYF. The CDR3 nucleotides read TGCGCCAGCAGCCAAGATAGACCCAAGGGAGACAGGGTCGGGCTGGGTACGCAGTATTTT. The chain carries TRBV4-1 and TRBJ2-3; 7 bases align to TRBD1. V lost 0 bases to trimming and J lost 8 bases; unmatched junction nucleotides: 23. The CDR3 runs to 20 residues. The germline gives CDR1 MGHRA, CDR2 YSYEKL.

This chain connects TRBV30 to TRBJ2-1; possibly TRBD2 for D (5 bases). The CDR3 runs to 13 residues. With 0 bases removed from V and 9 bases from J, the gap between germline ends came to 12 bases. Germline CDR1 reads GTSNPN; CDR2 reads SVGIG (reference sequence). The CDR3 spells CAWSVWLAREQFF. For the CDR3, the DNA is TGTGCCTGGAGTGTATGGCTAGCCCGTGAGCAGTTCTTC. Full variable domain (rest looked up from reference TRBV30 and TRBJ2-1): SQTIHQWPATLVQPVGSPLSLECTVEGTSNPNLYWYRQAAGRGLQLLFYSVGIGQISSEVPQNLSASRPQDRQFILSSKKLLLSDSGFYLCAWSVWLAREQFFGPGTRLTVL.

The gene calls are TRBV19 and TRBJ1-2, with D possibly being TRBD1 (5 bases). The CDR3 extends over 13 amino acids. Between the trimmed V and J ends, which lost 7 bases and 6 bases, there was a span of 15 bases. CDR1 is LNHDA and CDR2 is SQIVND in the germline V gene (reference sequence). CDR3 residues: CASTPGGGNGYTF. CDR3 DNA sequence: TGTGCCAGTACTCCCGGCGGGGGAAATGGCTACACCTTC.

Of note for this clone: Likely a read error: the CDR3 ends without its conserved phenylalanine or tryptophan. Because the CDR3's place on the DNA is in doubt, the DNA is left out and the CDR3 is given as listed by TCRdb. CDR3 loop: CASSSGTGLLQY. The rearrangement uses TRBV28 and TRBJ1-2; whether TRBD1, the table's D call, matches the DNA was not checked. The CDR3 sequence runs 12 residues, both termini included. The V gene's germline CDR1 is MDHEN and CDR2 SYDVKM.

This rearrangement joins TRBV21-1 to TRBJ1-1. TRBV21-1 is given as a pseudogene. The CDR3 has 15 amino acids. In DNA form, the CDR3 reads TGTGCCAGCAGCACTCGACGGACTATGAACACTGAAGCTTTCTTT. Its protein is CASSTRRTMNTEAFF.

This clone was counted many times. The chain uses TRBV29-1 and TRBJ2-2; no reliable D call. The CDR3 runs 13 residues. Trimming removed 0 bases at V and 6 bases at J, with 8 bases between. From germline, CDR1 is SQVTM and CDR2 ANQGSEA. The CDR3 DNA sequence: TGCAGCGTTGAAGAAGCGAGCGCCGGGGAGCTGTTTTTT. Amino acid sequence: CSVEEASAGELFF.

The CDR3 is CSVEVPGQLKAWELFF. The CDR3 region has the DNA TGCAGCGTTGAAGTCCCGGGACAACTCAAGGCCTGGGAGCTGTTTTTT. The rearrangement links TRBV29-1 to TRBJ2-2; weak D call: TRBD1 (6 bases). Germline loops: CDR1 SQVTM, CDR2 ANQGSEA. This CDR3 spans 16 amino acids. V gave up 1 base and J gave up 9 bases, with 21 bases separating them.

V and J are TRBV5-8 and TRBJ1-2; TRBD1 might be the D (6 bases). V was cut by 4 bases and J by 4 bases, with 8 bases left in between. Per germline, CDR1 SGHTS and CDR2 YDEGEE. The CDR3 contains 12 residues. The CDR3 loop is CASSGGPYGYTF. DNA for the CDR3: TGTGCCAGCAGCGGGGGCCCCTATGGCTACACCTTC.

The rearrangement links TRBV30 to TRBJ2-5; tentatively, D is TRBD1 (5 bases). Per germline, CDR1 GTSNPN and CDR2 SVGIG (reference sequence). Trimming removed 2 bases from V and 5 bases from J, with 12 bases in between. The CDR3 is 13 amino acids. In DNA form, the CDR3 reads TGTGCCTGGAGTATTAAGGGGCTGGAGACCCAGTACTTC. Translated: CAWSIKGLETQYF.

This clone was counted a few times. The chain combines TRBV7-6 with TRBJ1-2, with D tentatively TRBD1 (6 bases). This CDR3 spans 16 amino acids. V was shortened by 4 bases and J by 0 bases, with 15 bases between the two germline ends. Germline V gene lookup returns CDR1 SGHVS and CDR2 FNYEAQ. For the CDR3, the DNA is TGTGCCAGCAGCTCCCCGGGGGGGGGCACTAACTATGGCTACACCTTC. As protein: CASSSPGGGTNYGYTF.

The CDR3: CAISESNVGLATGELFF. DNA for the CDR3: TGTGCCATCAGTGAGTCGAATGTTGGACTAGCAACCGGGGAGCTGTTTTTT. This chain joins TRBV10-3 and TRBJ2-2, with 8 nucleotides matching TRBD2. Germline CDR1 reads ENHRY; CDR2 reads SYGVKD. The junction had 8 bases not matched to a gene; V was cut back by 0 bases and J by 5 bases. The CDR3 loop spans 17 amino acids.

With respect to this clone: Compared with germline, one end of the junction differs, possibly owing to a read error. This specimen includes other DNA sequences encoding the same CDR3. This CDR3 reads CASSENNNNSPLHF. CDR3 DNA: TGTGCCAGCAGTGAGAACAACAATAATTCCCCCCTCCACTTT. This chain connects TRBV6-1 to TRBJ1-6; D gene uncertain. Germline V lookup: CDR1 MNHNS, CDR2 SASEGT. CDR3 size: 14 residues.

The chain couples TRBV5-6 to TRBJ1-3; no firm D call. The CDR3 runs to 14 residues. Germline CDR1 and CDR2: SGHDT and YYEEEE. Trimming took off 2 bases at V and 4 bases at J, with 10 bases between the two ends. CDR3 nucleotide sequence: TGTGCCAGCAGCTTCCGGGTTGGAGGAAACACCATATATTTT. This gives the protein CASSFRVGGNTIYF.

This chain connects TRBV6-1 to TRBJ1-1; 7 bases fit TRBD1. Germline V gene lookup returns CDR1 MNHNS and CDR2 SASEGT. Germline trimming cut 5 bases from V and 0 bases from J; bases unmatched to any gene: 3. There are 14 residues in the CDR3. CDR3 protein: CASSRQGLNTEAFF. CDR3 nucleotides: TGTGCCAGCAGTCGACAGGGTTTGAACACTGAAGCTTTCTTT.

The gene calls are TRBV5-6 and TRBJ2-3; perhaps TRBD1 as D (5 bases). Trimming stripped 1 base from V and 3 bases from J, with 9 bases between. The CDR3 totals 14 residues. Germline CDR1 reads SGHDT; CDR2 reads YYEEEE. Here the CDR3 DNA reads TGTGCCAGCAGCTTGAGGGCAGGGACAGATACGCAGTATTTT. Protein product: CASSLRAGTDTQYF.

This clone was recorded a few times. V usage is TRBV29-1 and J usage is TRBJ1-1; weak D call: TRBD1 (6 bases). V lost 4 bases, J lost 10 bases, and 10 bases lay in between. The germline V gene has CDR1 SQVTM and CDR2 ANQGSEA. The CDR3 extends over 10 amino acids. This CDR3 reads CSVGEGGAFF. The CDR3 region has the DNA TGCAGCGTTGGGGAGGGGGGAGCTTTCTTT.

The V and J genes are TRBV4-2 and TRBJ1-2; D perhaps matches TRBD1 (6 bases). This CDR3 spans 16 amino acids. The ends were cut back, 0 bases at V and 0 bases at J, with 11 bases in the middle. Germline CDR1 reads LGHNA; CDR2 reads YNFKEQ. In DNA form, the CDR3 reads TGTGCCAGCAGCCAAGACCTAAGGACAGCTAACTATGGCTACACCTTC. It codes for CASSQDLRTANYGYTF.

The chain is built from TRBV7-2 and TRBJ1-1; D gene unclear. Germline lookup yields CDR1 SGHTA and CDR2 FQGNSA. The CDR3 is made up of 14 amino acids. Trimming removed 0 bases from V and 3 bases from J, with 8 bases in between. The CDR3 reads CASSLAWGDTEAFF. In nucleotides, the CDR3 is TGTGCCAGCAGCTTAGCCTGGGGAGACACTGAAGCTTTCTTT.

Written as DNA, the CDR3 is TGCAGCGGGACTAGCGGGGGGGCGGGGACCGGGGAGCTGTTTTTT. Protein: CSGTSGGAGTGELFF. The J gene is TRBJ2-2, the V gene TRBV29-1; 15 bases are shared with TRBD2. Germline V lookup: CDR1 SQVTM, CDR2 ANQGSEA. The trim removed 7 bases at V and 5 bases at J, leaving 5 bases unmatched. The CDR3 totals 15 residues.

J is TRBJ1-1 and V is TRBV30, with D unresolved. CDR1 and CDR2 (germline): GTSNPN, SVGIG (reference sequence). The CDR3 totals 13 residues. The V and J ends lost 1 base and 2 bases respectively, with 8 bases between them. The CDR3 DNA reads as TGTGCCTGGAGTGAAGGCGGTAACACTGAAGCTTTCTTT. It codes for CAWSEGGNTEAFF.

V gene TRBV2 combines with J gene TRBJ2-5; D unresolved. This CDR3 has 14 residues. Germline CDR1 and CDR2: SNHLY and FYNNEI. The ends were cut back, 3 bases at V and 1 base at J, with 9 bases in the middle. DNA for the CDR3: TGTGCCAGCAGTGAGGGCGTGATCCAAGAGACCCAGTACTTC. Amino acids: CASSEGVIQETQYF.

Details on this clone: Distinct nucleotide sequences in the sample also encode this CDR3. The chain links TRBV4-2 to TRBJ2-5, with TRBD2 matching 15 bases. The CDR3 sequence is 16 residues long. Per germline, CDR1 LGHNA and CDR2 YNFKEQ. The V and J ends lost 4 bases and 4 bases, in that order; junction bases with no gene match: 4. DNA of the CDR3: TGTGCCAGCAGCCGGACTAGCGGGGGGGCGGGAGAGACCCAGTACTTC. Amino acid sequence: CASSRTSGGAGETQYF.

The rearrangement uses TRBV9 and TRBJ1-1; perhaps TRBD1 as D (5 bases). This CDR3 is 16 amino acids long. CDR1 and CDR2 (germline): SGDLS, YYNGEE. V was clipped by 0 bases and J by 0 bases, with 12 bases between them. In DNA, the CDR3 is TGTGCCAGCAGCGTAGCTATGTCGGGGGTGAACACTGAAGCTTTCTTT. It yields the protein CASSVAMSGVNTEAFF.

The rearrangement links TRBV6-1 to TRBJ2-5; D not resolved. V shed 8 bases and J shed 5 bases, with 6 bases lying between them. The CDR3 extends over 10 amino acids. Looked up from germline, CDR1 is MNHNS and CDR2 is SASEGT. The CDR3 region has the DNA TGTGCCAGCGCGCGGGAGACCCAGTACTTC. It yields the protein CASARETQYF.

The V call is TRBV6-6, the J call TRBJ2-5, with 8 bases fitting TRBD2. Germline V gives CDR1 MNHNY, CDR2 SVGAGI (reference sequence). With V trimmed by 2 bases and J by 2 bases, 1 base remained unmatched. The CDR3 has 14 amino acids. The CDR3 protein is CASSYGGGQETQYF. As DNA, the CDR3 is TGTGCCAGCAGTTACGGCGGGGGGCAAGAGACCCAGTACTTC.

The rearrangement joins TRBV27 to TRBJ1-1, with a possible D match to TRBD1 (6 bases). With 5 bases removed from V and 0 bases from J, the gap between germline ends came to 13 bases. Germline assignment: CDR1 MNHEY and CDR2 SMNVEV (reference sequence). This CDR3 is 15 amino acids long. In DNA form, the CDR3 reads TGTGCCAGCAGTAGGTTGCAGGGGCTGAACACTGAAGCTTTCTTT. It is translated as CASSRLQGLNTEAFF.

CDR3: CAWSVGQGLLNTEAFF. The CDR3 DNA reads as TGTGCCTGGAGTGTAGGACAGGGTCTTCTGAACACTGAAGCTTTCTTT. The chain employs TRBV30 and TRBJ1-1; 8 bases match TRBD1. Unmatched junction bases numbered 6, after V lost 0 bases and J lost 0 bases. The CDR3 contains 16 residues. Germline V CDR1 and CDR2: GTSNPN, SVGIG (reference sequence).

The rearrangement links TRBV5-1 to TRBJ1-2; 7 bases align to TRBD1. The V gene end was trimmed by 0 bases and the J gene end by 4 bases; junction bases not matched to a gene: 6. Germline V lookup: CDR1 SGHRS, CDR2 YFSETQ. The CDR3 loop spans 15 amino acids. The CDR3 DNA follows: TGCGCCAGCAGCTTGGACAGGGGAGATATCTATGGCTACACCTTC. As protein: CASSLDRGDIYGYTF.

This clone was observed a single time. This chain connects TRBV19 to TRBJ1-5; D unclear. CDR1 LNHDA and CDR2 SQIVND come from the germline V gene (reference sequence). The CDR3 contains 14 residues. V was shortened by 7 bases and J by 4 bases, with 14 bases between the two germline ends. CDR3 loop: CASTVGRGNQPQHF. The CDR3 coding sequence is TGTGCCAGTACCGTCGGACGGGGAAATCAGCCCCAGCATTTT. The full variable domain, rest sourced from reference TRBV19 and TRBJ1-5, is DGGITQSPKYLFRKEGQNVTLSCEQNLNHDAMYWYRQDPGQGLRLIYYSQIVNDFQKGDIAEGYSVSREKKESFPLTVTSAQKNPTAFYLCASTVGRGNQPQHFGDGTRLSIL.